The 23 T cell receptor beta chains below all came from one sample that was sequenced in a study of blood T cell repertoires in COVID-19. Sequencing used immunoSEQ multiplex PCR; TCRdb keeps in-frame clones, though not all of them. This table has 350,000 or so clones, around 87% appearing once. Sequenced sample: peripheral blood. All receptors come from a woman between 25 and 40 years old with COVID-19, enrolled during active disease.

The chain is built from TRBV9 and TRBJ2-1; tentative D call: TRBD2 (6 bases). V lost 4 bases, J lost 3 bases, and 14 bases lay in between. Germline V CDR1 and CDR2: SGDLS, YYNGEE. The CDR3 covers 15 residues. The CDR3 sequence: CASSSRTTDYNEQFF. In DNA, the CDR3 is TGTGCCAGCAGCTCCAGGACTACCGACTACAATGAGCAGTTCTTC.

This clone was seen more than once but under ten times. This chain joins TRBV19 and TRBJ2-7; possible D gene TRBD2, 5 bases. V lost 0 bases to trimming and J lost 2 bases, with 14 bases between them. The CDR3 is 16 residues long. Germline CDR1 LNHDA, CDR2 SQIVND (reference sequence). The CDR3 here is CASSIEGGQGTYEQYF. CDR3 sequence (DNA): TGTGCCAGTAGTATAGAGGGCGGGCAAGGTACCTACGAGCAGTACTTC. Variable domain in full (rest from reference TRBV19 and TRBJ2-7): DGGITQSPKYLFRKEGQNVTLSCEQNLNHDAMYWYRQDPGQGLRLIYYSQIVNDFQKGDIAEGYSVSREKKESFPLTVTSAQKNPTAFYLCASSIEGGQGTYEQYFGPGTRLTVT.

In the case of this clone: Other DNA sequences within the sample encode an identical CDR3. This chain links TRBV19 with TRBJ2-3, with D unclear. Trimming cost V 1 base and J 5 bases, with 7 bases left between them. This CDR3 spans 13 amino acids. Germline V CDR1 and CDR2: LNHDA, SQIVND (reference sequence). The CDR3 reads CASSIGVRDTQYF. In DNA, the CDR3 is TGTGCCAGTAGTATAGGAGTGAGAGATACGCAGTATTTT.

The DNA for the CDR3 is TGTGCCAGCAGCTTGTATAGCAATCAGCCCCAGCATTTT. Translated, it gives CASSLYSNQPQHF. The rearrangement joins TRBV11-2 to TRBJ1-5; D is undetermined. CDR3 size: 13 residues. Trimming stripped 3 bases from V and 0 bases from J, with 3 bases between. Germline V CDR1 and CDR2: SGHAT, FQNNGV. Filled out from reference TRBV11-2 and TRBJ1-5, the complete variable domain reads EAGVAQSPRYKIIEKRQSVAFWCNPISGHATLYWYQQILGQGPKLLIQFQNNGVVDDSQLPKDRFSAERLKGVDSTLKIQPAKLEDSAVYLCASSLYSNQPQHFGDGTRLSIL.

The gene calls are TRBV11-2 and TRBJ1-5; possibly TRBD1 for D (5 bases). Germline V lookup: CDR1 SGHAT, CDR2 FQNNGV. V lost 8 bases and J 1 base, leaving 9 bases between the germline ends. This CDR3 is 13 amino acids long. In nucleotides, the CDR3 is TGTGCCAGCTCCCCAGGGAGCAATCAGCCCCAGCATTTT. It codes for CASSPGSNQPQHF.

This chain connects TRBV7-3 to TRBJ2-4; D is unclear. Per germline, CDR1 SGHTA and CDR2 FQGTGA. The CDR3 contains 13 residues. Between the trimmed V and J ends, which lost 2 bases and 6 bases, there was a span of 8 bases. The CDR3 sequence: CASSLGHSNIQYF. CDR3 coding DNA: TGTGCCAGCAGCTTAGGTCACTCAAACATTCAGTACTTC.

This sequence joins TRBV11-3 and TRBJ2-3; weak D call: TRBD2 (5 bases). V dropped 5 bases and J dropped 0 bases, with 12 bases sitting between them. CDR1 SGHNT and CDR2 YENEEA come from the germline V gene. The CDR3 is 15 amino acids. The CDR3 region is CASSPSGGSTDTQYF. CDR3 in DNA: TGTGCCAGCAGCCCCTCGGGCGGGAGCACAGATACGCAGTATTTT.

The V and J genes are TRBV10-3 and TRBJ2-7; 7 nucleotides align to TRBD1. The CDR3 is 12 residues long. Trimming took 6 bases from V and 2 from J; bases not matched to a gene: 1. Per the germline V gene, CDR1 is ENHRY and CDR2 is SYGVKD. CDR3 bases: TGTGCCATCAGGGGGACAGCCTACGAGCAGTACTTC. It specifies CAIRGTAYEQYF.

The chain carries TRBV5-1 and TRBJ2-1; 8 bases agree with TRBD2. V lost 2 bases to trimming and J lost 10 bases; unmatched junction nucleotides: 11. This CDR3 comprises 15 residues. Germline V gives CDR1 SGHRS, CDR2 YFSETQ. The CDR3 protein is CASSFSGTRGEEQFF. The CDR3 coding sequence is TGCGCCAGCAGCTTCTCCGGGACTAGGGGAGAAGAGCAGTTCTTC.

The chain combines TRBV19 with TRBJ2-3, with TRBD2 identical over 8 bases. The germline gives CDR1 LNHDA, CDR2 SQIVND (reference sequence). V shed 6 bases and J 1 base; nucleotides not matched to a gene: 3. The CDR3 contains 14 residues. In DNA, the CDR3 is TGTGCCAGTAGACTAGCGGCCCGCACAGATACGCAGTATTTT. Translation gives CASRLAARTDTQYF.

This rearrangement joins TRBV5-1 to TRBJ2-2, with D unclear. This CDR3 contains 15 residues. Trimming shortened V by 3 bases and J by 0 bases, and 9 bases separated the two germline ends. CDR1 SGHRS and CDR2 YFSETQ come from the germline V gene. CDR3 loop: CASSYTGSNTGELFF. For the CDR3, the DNA is TGCGCCAGCAGCTACACCGGGTCGAACACCGGGGAGCTGTTTTTT.

This sequence joins TRBV18 and TRBJ1-6, with D possibly being TRBD1 (6 bases). Germline CDR1 KGHSH, CDR2 LQKENI. The CDR3 extends over 19 amino acids. V was shortened by 1 base and J by 6 bases, with 22 bases between the two germline ends. CDR3 coding DNA: TGTGCCAGCTCACCACAACGGGCTGCGGGGGCCGACTTTAATTCACCCCTCCACTTT. Protein: CASSPQRAAGADFNSPLHF.

This clone appeared once. This chain uses TRBV28 with TRBJ1-1; 7 bases align to TRBD1. Germline CDR1 MDHEN, CDR2 SYDVKM. The CDR3 loop spans 16 amino acids. Germline trimming cut 4 bases from V and 5 bases from J; bases unmatched to any gene: 13. Written as DNA, the CDR3 is TGTGCCAGCAGTTCAGCTTCGACAGGGCGATGGACTGAAGCTTTCTTT. Translating it yields CASSSASTGRWTEAFF.

This clone was observed a single time. This chain connects TRBV7-2 to TRBJ2-1; 10 positions match TRBD2. Germline V gives CDR1 SGHTA, CDR2 FQGNSA. This CDR3 contains 13 residues. The J segment lost 9 bases and the V segment lost 5 bases, leaving 4 bases of the junction unmatched. CDR3 DNA: TGTGCCAGCAGCCCTAGCGGGGGCAGTGAGCAGTTCTTC. It encodes CASSPSGGSEQFF.

The chain joins TRBV5-5 to TRBJ1-4; 9 bases align to TRBD1. There are 15 residues in the CDR3. The trim removed 4 bases at V and 13 bases at J, leaving 14 bases unmatched. The germline gives CDR1 SGHKS, CDR2 YYEKEE (reference sequence). This CDR3 reads CASSGPGQGFVRLFF. CDR3 nucleotides: TGTGCCAGCAGCGGACCGGGACAGGGCTTTGTTAGACTGTTTTTT.

CDR3 residues: CAISVDRGGTEAFF. In DNA form, the CDR3 reads TGTGCCATCAGTGTCGACAGGGGTGGGACTGAAGCTTTCTTT. This chain joins TRBV10-3 and TRBJ1-1, with 8 bases identical to TRBD1. The V segment lost 4 bases and the J segment 5 bases; nucleotides outside the gene matches: 6. Germline CDR1 ENHRY, CDR2 SYGVKD. The CDR3 contains 14 residues.

The chain has TRBV6-5 and TRBJ1-1, with D perhaps matching TRBD1 (5 bases). The CDR3 length is 12 residues. The germline V gene has CDR1 MNHEY and CDR2 SVGAGI. Deletions cut 6 bases from V and 6 bases from J, with 11 bases between. CDR3 in DNA: TGTGCCAGCAGCCGGGAGGGACCTGAAGCTTTCTTT. Translation: CASSREGPEAFF.

J is TRBJ1-5 and V is TRBV5-5; 7 bases line up with TRBD1. Germline trimming cut 5 bases from V and 0 bases from J; bases unmatched to any gene: 5. From germline, CDR1 is SGHKS and CDR2 YYEKEE (reference sequence). The CDR3 is made up of 15 amino acids. The CDR3 region has the DNA TGTGCCAGCAGTTGGGACAGCAGTAGCAATCAGCCCCAGCATTTT. Translating gives CASSWDSSSNQPQHF.

The genes are TRBV30 and TRBJ2-4, with a tentative D call TRBD2 (5 bases). The CDR3 has 16 residues. Germline CDR1 is GTSNPN and CDR2 is SVGIG (reference sequence). Deletions cut 3 bases from V and 1 base from J, with 16 bases between. The DNA for the CDR3 is TGTGCCTGGAGGGGCCGGGGTCCGGAGGCCAAAAACATTCAGTACTTC. Translating it yields CAWRGRGPEAKNIQYF.

This chain joins TRBV5-1 and TRBJ2-5; maybe TRBD1 (5 bases). CDR1 and CDR2 (germline): SGHRS, YFSETQ. V was clipped by 4 bases and J by 7 bases, with 11 bases between them. The CDR3 has 12 amino acids. Written as DNA, the CDR3 is TGCGCCAGCAGCCCGGACACGGGGACCCAGTACTTC. Its translation: CASSPDTGTQYF.

The chain carries TRBV7-9 and TRBJ1-2; the D gene is possibly TRBD1 (5 bases). Germline-derived CDR1 and CDR2 are SEHNR and FQNEAQ (reference sequence). The germline V and J ends were trimmed by 1 base and 5 bases, with 11 bases remaining between them. The CDR3 is 14 residues long. CDR3 protein: CASSLGGAVYGYTF. The CDR3 coding sequence is TGTGCCAGCAGCTTAGGTGGGGCGGTGTATGGCTACACCTTC.

The chain joins TRBV7-9 to TRBJ2-3; no clear D gene. Germline V gene sequence: CDR1 SEHNR, CDR2 FQNEAQ (reference sequence). The V end was cut by 7 bases, the J end by 6 bases, with 11 bases between. This CDR3 region has 12 residues. The CDR3 sequence is CASTTAGDTQYF. CDR3 in DNA: TGTGCCAGCACCACCGCCGGGGATACGCAGTATTTT.

This chain joins TRBV11-3 and TRBJ2-3; perhaps TRBD2 as D (5 bases). CDR3 length: 15 residues. The germline V gene encodes CDR1 SGHNT and CDR2 YENEEA. With 4 bases removed from V and 3 bases from J, the gap between germline ends came to 14 bases. CDR3 residues: CASSSTTEGTDTQYF. For the CDR3, the DNA is TGTGCCAGCAGCTCAACTACAGAGGGTACAGATACGCAGTATTTT.